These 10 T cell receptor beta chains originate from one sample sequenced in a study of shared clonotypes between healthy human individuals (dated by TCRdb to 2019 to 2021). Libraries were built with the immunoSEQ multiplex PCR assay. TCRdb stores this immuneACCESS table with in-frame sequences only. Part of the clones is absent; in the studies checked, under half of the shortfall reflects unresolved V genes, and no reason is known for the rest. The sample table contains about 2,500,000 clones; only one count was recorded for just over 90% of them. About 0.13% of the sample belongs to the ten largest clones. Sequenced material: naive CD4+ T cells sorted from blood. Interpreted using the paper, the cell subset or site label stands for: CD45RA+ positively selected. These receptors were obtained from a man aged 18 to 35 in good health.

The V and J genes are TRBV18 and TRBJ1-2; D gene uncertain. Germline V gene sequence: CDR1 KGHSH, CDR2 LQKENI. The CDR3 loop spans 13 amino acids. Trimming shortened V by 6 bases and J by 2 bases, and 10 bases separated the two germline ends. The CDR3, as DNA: TGTGCCAGCTCGCCGGGATGGAACTATGGCTACACCTTC. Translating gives CASSPGWNYGYTF.

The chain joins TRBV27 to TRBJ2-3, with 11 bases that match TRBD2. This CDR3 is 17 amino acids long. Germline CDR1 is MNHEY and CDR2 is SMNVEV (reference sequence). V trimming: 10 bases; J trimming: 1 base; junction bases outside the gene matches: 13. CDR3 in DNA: TGTGCCACCCGTAGCGGGAGGGCCAACTTCGGCACAGATACGCAGTATTTT. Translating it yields CATRSGRANFGTDTQYF.

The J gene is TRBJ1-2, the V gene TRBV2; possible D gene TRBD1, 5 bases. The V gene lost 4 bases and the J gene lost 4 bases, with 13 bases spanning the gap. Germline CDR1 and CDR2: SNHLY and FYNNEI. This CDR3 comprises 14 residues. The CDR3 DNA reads TGTGCCAGCAGTGGGGGCAGGGACGGCTATGGCTACACCTTC. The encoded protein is CASSGGRDGYGYTF.

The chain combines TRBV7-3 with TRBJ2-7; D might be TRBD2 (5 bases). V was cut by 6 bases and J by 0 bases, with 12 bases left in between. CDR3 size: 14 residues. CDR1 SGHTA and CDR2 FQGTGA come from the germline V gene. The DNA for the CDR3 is TGTGCCAGCAGGCGGACTCCGAGCTCCTACGAGCAGTACTTC. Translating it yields CASRRTPSSYEQYF.

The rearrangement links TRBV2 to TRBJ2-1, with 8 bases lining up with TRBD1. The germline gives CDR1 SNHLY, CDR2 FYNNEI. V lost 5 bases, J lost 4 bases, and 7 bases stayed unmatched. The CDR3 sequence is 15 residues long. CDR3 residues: CASSTDRVFYNEQFF. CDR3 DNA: TGTGCCAGCAGTACGGACAGGGTTTTTTACAATGAGCAGTTCTTC.

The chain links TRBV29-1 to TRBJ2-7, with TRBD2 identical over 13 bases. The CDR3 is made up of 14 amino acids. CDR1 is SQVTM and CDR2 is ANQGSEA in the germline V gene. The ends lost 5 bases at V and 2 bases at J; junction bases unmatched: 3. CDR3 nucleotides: TGCAGCGTTCAAGGGACTAGCGGGGCCTACGAGCAGTACTTC. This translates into CSVQGTSGAYEQYF.

CDR3 bases: TGTGCCTGGAGTCCAGATAATACGCAGTATTTT. This translates into CAWSPDNTQYF. The rearrangement links TRBV30 to TRBJ2-3; D not certain. The CDR3 length is 11 residues. The V gene lost 2 bases and the J gene lost 7 bases, with 7 bases spanning the gap. CDR1 and CDR2 from the germline V gene are GTSNPN and SVGIG (reference sequence).

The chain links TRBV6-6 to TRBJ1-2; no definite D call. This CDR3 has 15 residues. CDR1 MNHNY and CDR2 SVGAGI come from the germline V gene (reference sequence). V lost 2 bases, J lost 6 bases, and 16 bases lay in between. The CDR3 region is CASSYAAGLRDGYTF. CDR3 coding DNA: TGTGCCAGCAGTTACGCGGCCGGCCTGAGGGATGGCTACACCTTC.

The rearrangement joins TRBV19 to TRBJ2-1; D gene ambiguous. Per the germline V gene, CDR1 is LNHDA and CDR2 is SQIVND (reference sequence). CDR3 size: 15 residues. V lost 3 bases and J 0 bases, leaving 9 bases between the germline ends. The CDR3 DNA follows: TGTGCCAGTAGTATTCCAGTGAGCTCCTACAATGAGCAGTTCTTC. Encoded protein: CASSIPVSSYNEQFF.

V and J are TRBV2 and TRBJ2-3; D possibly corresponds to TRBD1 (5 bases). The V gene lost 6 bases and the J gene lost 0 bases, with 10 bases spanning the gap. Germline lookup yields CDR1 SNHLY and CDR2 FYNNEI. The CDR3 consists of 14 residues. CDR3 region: CASSRQTSTDTQYF. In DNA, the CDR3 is TGTGCCAGCAGCCGACAGACTAGCACAGATACGCAGTATTTT.